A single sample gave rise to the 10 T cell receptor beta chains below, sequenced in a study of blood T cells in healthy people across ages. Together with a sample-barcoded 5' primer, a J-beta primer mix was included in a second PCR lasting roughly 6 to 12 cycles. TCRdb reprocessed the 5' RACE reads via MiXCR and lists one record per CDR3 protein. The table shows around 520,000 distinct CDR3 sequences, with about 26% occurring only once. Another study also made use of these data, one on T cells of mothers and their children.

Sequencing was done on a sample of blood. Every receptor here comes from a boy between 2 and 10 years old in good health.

The CDR3, as DNA: TGTGCCAGCAGCTTACGGGGGCTCAGGGGAACTGAAGCTTTCTTT. Translated: CASSLRGLRGTEAFF. The rearrangement uses TRBV7-2 and TRBJ1-1; maybe TRBD1 (6 bases). From germline, CDR1 is SGHTA and CDR2 FQGNSA. Trimming stripped 2 bases from V and 5 bases from J, with 15 bases between. CDR3 length equals 15 residues.

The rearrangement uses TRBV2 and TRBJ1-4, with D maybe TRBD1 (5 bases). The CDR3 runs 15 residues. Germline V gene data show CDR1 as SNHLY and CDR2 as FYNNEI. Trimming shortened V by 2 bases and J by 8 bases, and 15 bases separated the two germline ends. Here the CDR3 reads CASSEYGTSGEKLFF. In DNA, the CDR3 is TGTGCCAGCAGTGAATACGGGACCTCAGGGGAAAAACTGTTTTTT.

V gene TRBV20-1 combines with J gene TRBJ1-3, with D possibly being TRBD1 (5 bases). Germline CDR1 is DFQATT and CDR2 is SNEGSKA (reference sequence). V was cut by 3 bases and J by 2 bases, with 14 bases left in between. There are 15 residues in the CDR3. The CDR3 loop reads CSASRAGLAGNTIYF. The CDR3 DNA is TGCAGTGCTAGTCGGGCGGGGCTAGCTGGAAACACCATATATTTT.

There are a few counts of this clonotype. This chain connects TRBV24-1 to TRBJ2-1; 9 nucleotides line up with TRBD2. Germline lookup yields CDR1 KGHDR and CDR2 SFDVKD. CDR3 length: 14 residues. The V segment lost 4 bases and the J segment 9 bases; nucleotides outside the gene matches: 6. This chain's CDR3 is CATSESLAGSEQFF. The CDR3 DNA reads TGTGCCACCAGTGAGTCACTAGCGGGTAGTGAGCAGTTCTTC.

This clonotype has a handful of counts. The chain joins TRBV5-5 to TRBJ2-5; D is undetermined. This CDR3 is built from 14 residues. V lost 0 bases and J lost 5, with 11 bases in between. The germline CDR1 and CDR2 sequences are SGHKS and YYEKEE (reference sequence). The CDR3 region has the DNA TGTGCCAGCAGCTTGGCCCGATACTGGGAGACCCAGTACTTC. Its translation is CASSLARYWETQYF.

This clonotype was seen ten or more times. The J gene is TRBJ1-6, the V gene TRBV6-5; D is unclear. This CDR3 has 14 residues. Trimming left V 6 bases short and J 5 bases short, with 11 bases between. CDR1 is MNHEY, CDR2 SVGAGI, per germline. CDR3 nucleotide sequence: TGTGCCAGCAGGGCGGCGGCAGATAATTCACCCCTCCACTTT. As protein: CASRAAADNSPLHF.

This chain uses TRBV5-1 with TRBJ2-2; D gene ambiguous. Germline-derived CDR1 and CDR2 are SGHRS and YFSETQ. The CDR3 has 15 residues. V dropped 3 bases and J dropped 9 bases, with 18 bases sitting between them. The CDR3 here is CASSYDGSFRRELFF. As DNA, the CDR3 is TGCGCCAGCAGCTACGATGGGTCCTTTCGGAGGGAGCTGTTTTTT.

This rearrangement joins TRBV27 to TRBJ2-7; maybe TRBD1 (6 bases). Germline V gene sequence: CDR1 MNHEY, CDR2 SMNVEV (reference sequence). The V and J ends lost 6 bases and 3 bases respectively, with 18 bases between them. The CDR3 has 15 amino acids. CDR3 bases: TGTGCCAGCAGCTATAGGACAGTTCAAAGCTACGAGCAGTACTTC. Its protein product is CASSYRTVQSYEQYF.

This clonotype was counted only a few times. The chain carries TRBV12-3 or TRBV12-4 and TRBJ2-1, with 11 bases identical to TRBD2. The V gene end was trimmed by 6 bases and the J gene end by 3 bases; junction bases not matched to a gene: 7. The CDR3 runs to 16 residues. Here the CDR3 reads CASRPNLAGGYNEQFF. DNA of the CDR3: TGTGCCAGCAGACCCAACCTAGCGGGGGGCTACAATGAGCAGTTCTTC.

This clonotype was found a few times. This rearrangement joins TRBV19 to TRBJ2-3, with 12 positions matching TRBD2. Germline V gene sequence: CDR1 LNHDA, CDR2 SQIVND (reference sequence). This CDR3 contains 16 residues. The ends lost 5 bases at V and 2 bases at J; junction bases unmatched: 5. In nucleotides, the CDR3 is TGTGCCAGTAGTTCCGGACTAGCGGGGATCACAGATACGCAGTATTTT. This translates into CASSSGLAGITDTQYF.